These 26 T cell receptor beta chains share one sample of origin, sequenced in a study of T cells in Graves' hyperthyroidism and ophthalmopathy. Amplification of TCR beta CDR3 regions was performed using RNA transcripts as template. Researchers ran a first-round RT-PCR on the TCR CDR3 using the HTBI primer set. TCRdb re-called the multiplex PCR reads with MiXCR, one entry per CDR3 protein. The sample shows roughly 700,000 distinct CDR3 sequences, approximately 14% of them seen only once. Sequenced: blood. These TCRs come from a woman between 18 and 29 years old with Graves' hyperthyroidism.

There are many counts of this clonotype. The chain recombines TRBV28 with TRBJ1-5; D call uncertain. From germline, CDR1 is MDHEN and CDR2 SYDVKM. This CDR3 is 15 amino acids long. Trimming removed 1 base from V and 4 bases from J, with 11 bases in between. CDR3 sequence reads: CASSLSIGGNQPQHF. CDR3 nucleotides: TGTGCCAGCAGTTTATCGATCGGCGGTAATCAGCCCCAGCATTTT.

This clonotype showed up many times. The J gene is TRBJ2-7, the V gene TRBV20-1, with 7 bases identical to TRBD1. The V gene's germline CDR1 is DFQATT and CDR2 SNEGSKA (reference sequence). The V gene end was trimmed by 1 base and the J gene end by 1 base; junction bases not matched to a gene: 4. This CDR3 region has 14 residues. The CDR3 DNA reads TGCAGTGCTAGAGCTCAGGACAGGTCCTACGAGCAGTACTTC. Translation gives CSARAQDRSYEQYF.

This clonotype occurred a few times. The rearrangement joins TRBV9 to TRBJ2-2; 7 positions match TRBD1. CDR1 is SGDLS, CDR2 YYNGEE, per germline. The CDR3 spans 14 residues. V lost 0 bases and J lost 5; bases outside the gene matches: 1. In DNA form, the CDR3 reads TGTGCCAGCAGCGTAGAGACAGGGACCGGGGAGCTGTTTTTT. Amino acid sequence: CASSVETGTGELFF.

This clonotype was detected ten times or more. The chain combines TRBV28 with TRBJ1-1; no clear D gene. The CDR3 is 12 amino acids. V lost 6 bases and J lost 10, with 15 bases in between. Per germline, CDR1 MDHEN and CDR2 SYDVKM. The CDR3 coding sequence is TGTGCCAGCAGGGAACAAGGGATTGGAGCTTTCTTT. As protein: CASREQGIGAFF.

This clonotype has ten or more counts. The genes are TRBV18 and TRBJ1-5; TRBD1 matches at 7 bases. V was clipped by 4 bases and J by 3 bases; unmatched bases: 3. The germline V gene encodes CDR1 KGHSH and CDR2 LQKENI. CDR3 length: 14 residues. For the CDR3, the DNA is TGTGCCAGCTCACTGGGACAGACCAATCAGCCCCAGCATTTT. This translates into CASSLGQTNQPQHF.

Ten or more counts support this clonotype. This chain links TRBV2 with TRBJ1-1, with D possibly matching TRBD1 (5 bases). CDR1 is SNHLY, CDR2 FYNNEI, per germline. Trimming took 0 bases from V and 4 from J, leaving 12 bases between them. The length of the CDR3 is 15 residues. This chain's CDR3 is CASSEAGPGGTEAFF. The CDR3 region has the DNA TGTGCCAGCAGTGAAGCTGGGCCCGGGGGCACTGAAGCTTTCTTT.

The sample holds many counts of this clonotype. This chain joins TRBV13 and TRBJ2-1; 11 bases agree with TRBD1. The J segment lost 9 bases and the V segment lost 5 bases, leaving 9 bases of the junction unmatched. Per germline, CDR1 PRHDT and CDR2 FYEKMQ (reference sequence). The length of the CDR3 is 15 residues. CDR3 residues: CASSPPPGQGGEQFF. In DNA form, the CDR3 reads TGTGCCAGCAGCCCTCCCCCGGGACAGGGGGGTGAGCAGTTCTTC.

Points on this clonotype: A much larger clone differs by one base, so this may be a read error. The chain couples TRBV20-1 to TRBJ2-1; D gene ambiguous. This CDR3 region has 16 residues. CDR1 and CDR2 (germline): DFQATT, SNEGSKA (reference sequence). Trimming cost V 0 bases and J 3 bases, with 15 bases left between them. CDR3 bases: TGCAGTGCTAGAGATCGAGAGCACGGCCTCTACAATGAGCAGTTCTTC. This gives the protein CSARDREHGLYNEQFF.

This clonotype was counted at least ten times. J is TRBJ2-7 and V is TRBV20-1; D is uncertain. With 4 bases removed from V and 3 bases from J, the gap between germline ends came to 10 bases. The length of the CDR3 is 12 residues. Per the germline V gene, CDR1 is DFQATT and CDR2 is SNEGSKA (reference sequence). Here the CDR3 DNA reads TGCAGTGCTAAGTCCCCCAGCTACGAGCAGTACTTC. This sequence encodes CSAKSPSYEQYF.

CDR3: CASSQLAGDYNEQYF. In nucleotides, the CDR3 is TGTGCCAGCAGTCAACTAGCGGGAGACTACAATGAGCAGTACTTC. The chain is built from TRBV28 and TRBJ2-1, with 11 bases lining up with TRBD2. The end of the DNA fits TRBJ2-7 better, so the J call may be wrong. The CDR3 spans 15 residues. The germline V gene has CDR1 MDHEN and CDR2 SYDVKM.

V and J are TRBV6-1 and TRBJ2-7; 13 bases map to TRBD2. Germline assignment: CDR1 MNHNS and CDR2 SASEGT. The CDR3 extends over 15 amino acids. V gave up 4 bases and J gave up 3 bases; unmatched junction bases: 3. As DNA, the CDR3 is TGTGCCAGCAGTGGCACTAGCGGGAGGGTCTACGAGCAGTACTTC. This sequence encodes CASSGTSGRVYEQYF.

This clonotype was observed at least ten times. The genes are TRBV20-1 and TRBJ2-5, with TRBD2 matching 8 bases. The germline V gene encodes CDR1 DFQATT and CDR2 SNEGSKA (reference sequence). The V gene end was trimmed by 6 bases and the J gene end by 0 bases; junction bases not matched to a gene: 15. This CDR3 contains 17 residues. Written as DNA, the CDR3 is TGCAGTGCCAAAGTCCCCCAGCGACTAGCGCACCAAGAGACCCAGTACTTC. It is translated as CSAKVPQRLAHQETQYF.

This clonotype was found many times. This rearrangement joins TRBV7-9 to TRBJ2-2; weak D call: TRBD1 (5 bases). The germline V gene has CDR1 SEHNR and CDR2 FQNEAQ (reference sequence). CDR3 length: 14 amino acids. With 5 bases removed from V and 1 base from J, the gap between germline ends came to 8 bases. CDR3 nucleotides: TGTGCCAGCAGCCGGCAGGGGAACACCGGGGAGCTGTTTTTT. Its protein is CASSRQGNTGELFF. Filled out from reference TRBV7-9 and TRBJ2-2, the complete variable domain reads DTGVSQNPRHKITKRGQNVTFRCDPISEHNRLYWYRQTLGQGPEFLTYFQNEAQLEKSRLLSDRFSAERPKGSFSTLEIQRTEQGDSAMYLCASSRQGNTGELFFGEGSRLTVL.

The chain combines TRBV20-1 with TRBJ2-5, with TRBD2 matching 12 bases. This CDR3 is 18 amino acids long. The V gene end was trimmed by 6 bases and the J gene end by 4 bases; junction bases not matched to a gene: 18. Per germline, CDR1 DFQATT and CDR2 SNEGSKA (reference sequence). DNA for the CDR3: TGCAGTGCACGCGACCGAACTTCTAGCGGGAGGGTCAGAGAGACCCAGTACTTC. This codes for CSARDRTSSGRVRETQYF.

The table lists this clonotype with a count of one. A read error is possible here, since a much larger clone lies one base away. The V gene is TRBV6-2 or TRBV6-3, the J gene TRBJ2-5, with D perhaps TRBD1 or TRBD2 (5 bases each). Germline-derived CDR1 and CDR2 are MNHEY and SVGEGT. The CDR3 length is 15 residues. The CDR3 protein is CASSYGTAIQEAQYF. As DNA, the CDR3 is TGTGCCAGCAGTTACGGGACGGCTATTCAAGAGGCCCAGTACTTC.

This clonotype is a singleton in its sample. A read error may explain this, as a much larger clone is one base away. The CDR3: CGARAPTGTGELFF. In nucleotides, the CDR3 is TGCGGTGCTAGAGCTCCGACTGGGACCGGGGAGCTGTTTTTT. The genes are TRBV20-1 and TRBJ2-2; D not resolved. The germline gives CDR1 DFQATT, CDR2 SNEGSKA (reference sequence). This CDR3 spans 14 amino acids.

Ten or more counts support this clonotype. This sequence joins TRBV20-1 and TRBJ2-7, with D perhaps matching TRBD2 (5 bases). The V end lost 3 bases, the J end lost 3 bases, and 6 bases lay between the germline ends. The CDR3 covers 11 residues. The germline V gene encodes CDR1 DFQATT and CDR2 SNEGSKA (reference sequence). CDR3 DNA sequence: TGCAGTGCTAGCACTAGCTACGAGCAGTACTTC. Protein sequence: CSASTSYEQYF.

The chain uses TRBV20-1 and TRBJ1-2, with D tentatively TRBD1 (6 bases). The germline gives CDR1 DFQATT, CDR2 SNEGSKA (reference sequence). This CDR3 contains 12 residues. V dropped 3 bases and J dropped 5 bases, with 10 bases sitting between them. In nucleotides, the CDR3 is TGCAGTGCTAGCGGACAGACATATGGCTACACCTTC. Translation: CSASGQTYGYTF.

This chain links TRBV12-3 or TRBV12-4 with TRBJ2-3; D perhaps matches TRBD2 (6 bases). Trimming cost V 3 bases and J 1 base, with 11 bases left between them. The CDR3 consists of 15 residues. The CDR3 coding sequence is TGTGCCAGCAGTTTCGGGGGATTTCGCACAGATACGCAGTATTTT. It specifies CASSFGGFRTDTQYF.

Ten or more counts support this clonotype. The rearrangement links TRBV2 to TRBJ2-3; TRBD2 aligns across 12 bases. Germline V gives CDR1 SNHLY, CDR2 FYNNEI. Trimming removed 4 bases from V and 6 bases from J; junction bases left unmatched: 5. This CDR3 is built from 15 residues. DNA for the CDR3: TGTGCCAGCAGTGTCTCCCTAGCGGGAGGGGATACGCAGTATTTT. Its protein is CASSVSLAGGDTQYF.

This clonotype occurred a few times. V is TRBV30 and J is TRBJ1-2; D possibly corresponds to TRBD1 (5 bases). Germline CDR1 reads GTSNPN; CDR2 reads SVGIG (reference sequence). The V and J ends lost 4 bases and 6 bases respectively, with 15 bases between them. The CDR3 runs 13 residues. CDR3 region: CAWKPVGVNGYTF. CDR3 DNA sequence: TGTGCCTGGAAGCCAGTGGGGGTGAATGGCTACACCTTC.

This clonotype has at least ten counts. The V gene is TRBV6-2 or TRBV6-3, the J gene TRBJ2-7, with unresolved D. The CDR3 runs to 13 residues. V dropped 6 bases and J dropped 3 bases, with 12 bases sitting between them. CDR1 and CDR2 from the germline V gene are MNHEY and SVGEGT. Here the CDR3 reads CASSSTTFYEQYF. The CDR3 DNA is TGTGCCAGCAGCTCGACAACGTTCTACGAGCAGTACTTC.

This clonotype occurred many times. The CDR3 spells CASSRIDYEQYF. CDR3 nucleotide sequence: TGTGCCAGCAGCCGAATAGACTACGAGCAGTACTTC. This chain links TRBV3-1 with TRBJ2-7; D is undetermined. The CDR3 runs 12 residues. Germline V gene data show CDR1 as LGHDT and CDR2 as YNNKEL (reference sequence). V was shortened by 4 bases and J by 3 bases, with 7 bases between the two germline ends.

This clonotype has a count of ten or more. The chain recombines TRBV6-2 or TRBV6-3 with TRBJ2-5; D is tentatively TRBD1 or TRBD2 (5 bases each). Trimming took off 0 bases at V and 4 bases at J, with 12 bases between the two ends. CDR3 length equals 15 residues. Germline loops: CDR1 MNHEY, CDR2 SVGEGT. The CDR3 loop is CASSYSAPGRETQYF. CDR3 DNA sequence: TGTGCCAGCAGTTACTCGGCGCCAGGGAGAGAGACCCAGTACTTC.

This clonotype came up many times. This rearrangement joins TRBV2 to TRBJ1-1; tentatively, D is TRBD1 (6 bases). V lost 4 bases and J 2 bases, leaving 8 bases between the germline ends. The CDR3 totals 13 residues. Germline V lookup: CDR1 SNHLY, CDR2 FYNNEI. The DNA of the CDR3 is TGTGCCAGCAGTGGCAGGGGTAACACTGAAGCTTTCTTT. Translating gives CASSGRGNTEAFF.

This clonotype was picked up a small number of times. CDR3 amino acids: CASSIGDANYEQYF. In DNA, the CDR3 is TGTGCCAGTAGTATCGGCGACGCGAACTACGAGCAGTACTTC. The gene calls are TRBV19 and TRBJ2-7; no clear D. Germline values: CDR1 LNHDA, CDR2 SQIVND (reference sequence). Trimming removed 3 bases at V and 3 bases at J, with 12 bases between. The CDR3 runs to 14 residues.